The 16 T cell receptor beta chains presented below share a single source sample, sequenced in a study of shared clonotypes between healthy human individuals. Only in-frame clones appear in the TCRdb table, and some are missing; sequencing was by immunoSEQ multiplex PCR. Of around 2,000,000 clones listed, about 95% are singletons. Cells designated naive CD8 were CD45RO-negative and were positively selected for CCR7, with terminally differentiated effector memory CD45RA+ cells excluded. The sample consisted of naive CD8+ T cells sorted from blood. The receptor set was obtained from a man aged 18 to 30 in good health.

To note about this clone: Additional DNA sequences in this sample encode the identical CDR3. The chain employs TRBV28 and TRBJ1-1; D might be TRBD1 (5 bases). There are 14 residues in the CDR3. The germline V gene has CDR1 MDHEN and CDR2 SYDVKM. Deletions cut 2 bases from V and 1 base from J, with 8 bases between. CDR3 DNA sequence: TGTGCCAGCAGTTTACAGGGCTGGAACACTGAAGCTTTCTTT. Protein: CASSLQGWNTEAFF.

With respect to this clone: Other DNA variants within this sample encode the same CDR3. The chain employs TRBV5-6 and TRBJ2-7; D perhaps matches TRBD1 (5 bases). The CDR3 has 12 amino acids. Trimming shortened V by 3 bases and J by 4 bases, and 8 bases separated the two germline ends. Germline loops: CDR1 SGHDT, CDR2 YYEEEE. The CDR3 here is CASSYDSYEQYF. The CDR3 DNA sequence: TGTGCCAGCAGCTATGACAGTTACGAGCAGTACTTC.

The chain carries TRBV7-9 and TRBJ2-7, with a weak D call TRBD2 (5 bases). The CDR3 sequence is 13 residues long. The V end was cut by 0 bases, the J end by 6 bases, with 9 bases between. Germline-derived CDR1 and CDR2 are SEHNR and FQNEAQ (reference sequence). The CDR3 bases are TGTGCCAGCAGCTTAGCGGCCGGGGTCGAGCAGTACTTC. Amino acid sequence: CASSLAAGVEQYF.

This chain joins TRBV19 and TRBJ2-2; 7 bases are a match to TRBD2. The CDR3 consists of 16 residues. With V trimmed by 4 bases and J by 3 bases, 8 bases remained unmatched. Germline CDR1 LNHDA, CDR2 SQIVND (reference sequence). This CDR3 reads CASSTPSGIYTGELFF. For the CDR3, the DNA is TGTGCCAGTAGTACCCCTAGCGGCATCTACACCGGGGAGCTGTTTTTT.

V usage is TRBV7-9 and J usage is TRBJ1-1; possible D gene TRBD1, 5 bases. Looked up from germline, CDR1 is SEHNR and CDR2 is FQNEAQ (reference sequence). CDR3 length: 11 amino acids. With 7 bases removed from V and 6 bases from J, the gap between germline ends came to 9 bases. CDR3 loop: CASTWGSEAFF. The CDR3 bases are TGTGCCAGCACCTGGGGGTCTGAAGCTTTCTTT.

CDR3: CATSRDGGTNYGYTF. Here the CDR3 DNA reads TGTGCCACCAGCAGAGATGGGGGGACGAACTATGGCTACACCTTC. The V call is TRBV15, the J call TRBJ1-2; TRBD1 might be the D (5 bases). Trimming shortened V by 0 bases and J by 2 bases, and 10 bases separated the two germline ends. Germline lookup yields CDR1 LNHNV and CDR2 YYDKDF (reference sequence). The CDR3 runs 15 residues.

This clone was seen only once. The rearrangement links TRBV2 to TRBJ2-1, with D perhaps TRBD1 or TRBD2 (5 bases each). V lost 8 bases to trimming and J lost 0 bases, with 11 bases between them. CDR1 is SNHLY, CDR2 FYNNEI, per germline. The CDR3 consists of 14 residues. CDR3 bases: TGTGCCAGCTCCGGGACGAGCTCCTACAATGAGCAGTTCTTC. Translating it yields CASSGTSSYNEQFF.

The chain employs TRBV5-4 and TRBJ2-1, with a possible D match to TRBD1 (5 bases). In germline, CDR1 is SGHNT, CDR2 YYREEE (reference sequence). This CDR3 is 15 amino acids long. V was pared by 3 bases and J by 0 bases, with 10 bases between. DNA of the CDR3: TGTGCCAGCAGCTCCGGACAAGACTCCTACAATGAGCAGTTCTTC. This gives the protein CASSSGQDSYNEQFF.

CDR3 amino acids: CASSAERGALETQYF. The CDR3 DNA reads as TGTGCCAGCAGCGCCGAGCGGGGGGCCTTGGAGACCCAGTACTTC. The V call is TRBV9, the J call TRBJ2-5; 9 nucleotides line up with TRBD2. Germline V gene data show CDR1 as SGDLS and CDR2 as YYNGEE. CDR3 size: 15 residues. V shed 3 bases, J shed 5 bases, and the junction held 8 bases outside the gene matches. The full variable domain, rest sourced from reference TRBV9 and TRBJ2-5, is DSGVTQTPKHLITATGQRVTLRCSPRSGDLSVYWYQQSLDQGLQFLIQYYNGEERAKGNILERFSAQQFPDLHSELNLSSLELGDSALYFCASSAERGALETQYFGPGTRLLVL.

The chain is built from TRBV13 and TRBJ2-1; no reliable D call. Trimming stripped 5 bases from V and 4 bases from J, with 15 bases between. The germline V gene has CDR1 PRHDT and CDR2 FYEKMQ (reference sequence). The CDR3 spans 15 residues. CDR3 sequence (DNA): TGTGCCAGCAGCGTCCGGATTAACTGGTACAATGAGCAGTTCTTC. It translates to CASSVRINWYNEQFF.

About this clone itself: Being one base from a much bigger clone, this may be a read error. Other DNA sequences in this specimen translate into the identical CDR3. The gene calls are TRBV9 and TRBJ1-1; a possible D gene is TRBD1 (5 bases). V lost 0 bases and J lost 4, with 7 bases in between. The germline V gene encodes CDR1 SGDLS and CDR2 YYNGEE. This CDR3 is built from 13 residues. CDR3 region: CASSVGGSTEAFF. The CDR3 coding sequence is TGTGCCAGCAGCGTAGGGGGCAGCACTGAAGCTTTCTTT. Complete variable domain (other parts from reference TRBV9 and TRBJ1-1): DSGVTQTPKHLITATGQRVTLRCSPRSGDLSVYWYQQSLDQGLQFLIQYYNGEERAKGNILERFSAQQFPDLHSELNLSSLELGDSALYFCASSVGGSTEAFFGQGTRLTVV.

V gene TRBV5-6 combines with J gene TRBJ2-3; D is undetermined. V dropped 4 bases and J dropped 6 bases, with 9 bases sitting between them. CDR1 and CDR2 (germline): SGHDT, YYEEEE. The CDR3 consists of 12 residues. CDR3 sequence: CASSAKEDTQYF. CDR3 DNA: TGTGCCAGCAGCGCCAAGGAGGATACGCAGTATTTT.

CDR3 nucleotide sequence: TGTGCCAGCAGCCAATGGGCTGGCGCCTACGAGCAGTACTTC. It specifies CASSQWAGAYEQYF. The chain is built from TRBV4-2 and TRBJ2-7; unclear D gene. Germline CDR1 reads LGHNA; CDR2 reads YNFKEQ. There are 14 residues in the CDR3. V was cut by 2 bases and J by 2 bases, with 10 bases left in between.

CDR3 residues: CASSLDPTENLEAFF. The CDR3 DNA sequence: TGTGCCAGCAGTTTAGACCCTACAGAGAACCTTGAAGCTTTCTTT. This chain connects TRBV28 to TRBJ1-1, with D unresolved. V was pared by 2 bases and J by 7 bases, with 17 bases between. Germline V gene lookup returns CDR1 MDHEN and CDR2 SYDVKM. The CDR3 consists of 15 residues.

As to this clone: The sample has other DNA sequences that encode this CDR3 too. This rearrangement joins TRBV11-2 to TRBJ2-7; TRBD2 agrees at 7 bases. Germline V gene sequence: CDR1 SGHAT, CDR2 FQNNGV. V shed 5 bases, J shed 3 bases, and the junction held 4 bases outside the gene matches. The CDR3 extends over 13 amino acids. The CDR3 DNA follows: TGTGCCAGCAGCCTTGGGGAGGGCTACGAGCAGTACTTC. It translates to CASSLGEGYEQYF.

In the case of this clone: Other nucleotide sequences from this sample produce the same CDR3. This chain connects TRBV19 to TRBJ1-5; D not resolved. Germline-derived CDR1 and CDR2 are LNHDA and SQIVND (reference sequence). The length of the CDR3 is 14 residues. V shed 3 bases and J shed 0 bases, with 6 bases lying between them. CDR3 loop: CASSIRDSNQPQHF. CDR3 sequence (DNA): TGTGCCAGTAGTATTAGGGATAGCAATCAGCCCCAGCATTTT.